Below, 7 T cell receptor beta chains from the same sample are listed, as sequenced in a study of cytomegalovirus exposure and HLA in healthy donors. In the PCR, 60 Vbeta and 13 Jbeta primers were used. Here immunoSEQ multiplex PCR was the method, and the copy in TCRdb shows in-frame clones only, minus some. The top ten hold about 1% of the sample, which has about 160,000 clones, less than 90% seen once. Sequencing was performed on PBMCs. The receptors come from a man aged 30-40 years in good health and CMV-seronegative.

The V call is TRBV5-1, the J call TRBJ2-1, with 7 nucleotides matching TRBD1. CDR1 is SGHRS and CDR2 is YFSETQ in the germline V gene. J lost 2 bases, V lost 1 base, and 6 bases had no gene match. This CDR3 has 16 residues. The CDR3 DNA is TGCGCCAGCAGCTTGTGGGGGACAGTAACCTACAATGAGCAGTTCTTC. This encodes CASSLWGTVTYNEQFF.

V is TRBV15 and J is TRBJ2-2; 7 nucleotides align to TRBD2. The CDR3 runs to 16 residues. Germline CDR1 reads LNHNV; CDR2 reads YYDKDF (reference sequence). V lost 2 bases and J lost 5; bases outside the gene matches: 8. The DNA for the CDR3 is TGTGCCACCAGCAGACCCCGTAGGGGAGGGACCGGGGAGCTGTTTTTT. Protein sequence: CATSRPRRGGTGELFF.

This sequence joins TRBV6-5 and TRBJ2-7, with 9 bases lining up with TRBD1. Germline V gives CDR1 MNHEY, CDR2 SVGAGI. The junction had 5 bases not matched to a gene; V was cut back by 5 bases and J by 3 bases. This CDR3 is 14 amino acids long. Here the CDR3 DNA reads TGTGCCAGCAGTCCCGGGACAGGGTTCTACGAGCAGTACTTC. Encoded protein: CASSPGTGFYEQYF.

The chain recombines TRBV6-6 with TRBJ2-3, with D maybe TRBD1 (5 bases). The germline V gene encodes CDR1 MNHNY and CDR2 SVGAGI (reference sequence). The CDR3 has 16 amino acids. V dropped 0 bases and J dropped 0 bases, with 10 bases sitting between them. CDR3 bases: TGTGCCAGCAGTTACTCGAATCCAGGGAGCACAGATACGCAGTATTTT. Residues: CASSYSNPGSTDTQYF.

The chain is built from TRBV6-5 and TRBJ1-1, with D possibly matching TRBD1 (5 bases). The CDR3 is 14 amino acids. Per germline, CDR1 MNHEY and CDR2 SVGAGI. Trimming took off 2 bases at V and 5 bases at J, with 12 bases between the two ends. This CDR3 is CASSYRGRVTEAFF. The CDR3 DNA sequence: TGTGCCAGCAGTTACAGGGGCAGGGTAACTGAAGCTTTCTTT.

The chain employs TRBV2 and TRBJ1-1; D is undetermined. CDR1 and CDR2 from the germline V gene are SNHLY and FYNNEI. The CDR3 spans 13 residues. Trimming removed 5 bases from V and 0 bases from J, with 7 bases in between. The chain's CDR3 is CASSYQMNTEAFF. The CDR3 region has the DNA TGTGCCAGCAGTTATCAGATGAACACTGAAGCTTTCTTT.

This clone was picked up a small number of times. The chain uses TRBV6-6 and TRBJ2-5; 8 bases align to TRBD2. The germline gives CDR1 MNHNY, CDR2 SVGAGI (reference sequence). J lost 1 base, V lost 2 bases, and 6 bases had no gene match. The CDR3 extends over 16 amino acids. CDR3 sequence reads: CASSYGIAGLQETQYF. In DNA form, the CDR3 reads TGTGCCAGCAGTTACGGAATAGCGGGGCTCCAAGAGACCCAGTACTTC.